A single count supports the clone carrying this T cell receptor (beta chain). A multiplex PCR was run with 60 Vbeta primers and 13 Jbeta primers. Clones were read by immunoSEQ multiplex PCR, and TCRdb kept only the in-frame ones, dropping some. The sample includes roughly 120,000 clones, more than 60% seen only once; the top ten take approximately 13%. This specimen comes from a study of cytomegalovirus exposure and HLA in healthy donors. Germline V gives CDR1 SGHRS, CDR2 YFSETQ. The CDR3 extends over 15 amino acids. V was pared by 0 bases and J by 5 bases, with 5 bases of the junction left unmatched.

The J gene is TRBJ1-5, the V gene TRBV5-1; 7 bases agree with TRBD1. The receptor was derived from a woman in her sixties in good health and CMV-seropositive. Sequenced material: PBMCs. In DNA, the CDR3 is TGCGCCAGCAGCTTGGGACAGGGAGCGTATCAGCCCCAGCATTTT. Its translation: CASSLGQGAYQPQHF.